The sequence of this TCR beta chain was determined in a study of early T cells in non-severe SARS-CoV-2 infection. As for the study in general: Investigators sequenced bulk RNA drawn from unsorted whole blood, and chains remained unpaired. General study findings and limits: Matching with VDJdb favored anti-spike CD8 responses (missing private and CD4 specificities).

This clonotype appeared many times. Antigen specificity is unknown. The CDR3 loop spans 12 amino acids. Germline CDR1 and CDR2: KGHDR and SFDVKD. V was trimmed by 8 bases and J by 2 bases, leaving 6 bases between them. MiXCR, run by TCRdb on the 5' RACE reads, gives a single entry per CDR3 protein. The sample consists of roughly 48,000 distinct CDR3 sequences, around 8% of them appearing once. The chain combines TRBV24-1 with TRBJ2-4; D uncertain. The sequence came from an adult who was a healthcare worker with PCR-confirmed SARS-CoV-2 infection or an uninfected control (not recorded which). Sequencing was performed on whole blood. CDR3 loop: CATTPPKNIQYF. The CDR3 DNA is TGTGCCACCACACCTCCCAAAAACATTCAGTACTTC.